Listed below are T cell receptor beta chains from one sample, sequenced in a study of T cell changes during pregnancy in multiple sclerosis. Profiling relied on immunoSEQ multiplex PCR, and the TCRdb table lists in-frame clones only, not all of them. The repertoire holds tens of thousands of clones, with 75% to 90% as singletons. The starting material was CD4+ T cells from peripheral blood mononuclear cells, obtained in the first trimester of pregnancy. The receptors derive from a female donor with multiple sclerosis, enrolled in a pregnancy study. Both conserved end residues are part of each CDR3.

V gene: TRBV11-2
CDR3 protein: CASSLVAGRTYNEQFF

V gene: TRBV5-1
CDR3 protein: CASRELPGNQPQHF

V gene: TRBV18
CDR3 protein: CASPPTGTGNYGYTF

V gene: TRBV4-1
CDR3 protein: CASSQDGQGIYEQYF

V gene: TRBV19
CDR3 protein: CASAIRGRDTEAFF

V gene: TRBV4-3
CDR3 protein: CASSQHHRGLNTEAFF

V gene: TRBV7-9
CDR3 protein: CASSSLTSGPYYNEQFF

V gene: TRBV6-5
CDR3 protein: CASSSRRAAEAFF

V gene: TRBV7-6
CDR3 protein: CASSLDLGRGTQAFF

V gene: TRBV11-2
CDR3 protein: CASSLAGVGEQYF

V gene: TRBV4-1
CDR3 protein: CASSQVIQSNEKLFF

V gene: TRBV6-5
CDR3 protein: CASSYNRGAYGYTF

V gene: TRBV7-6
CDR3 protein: CASSSGPHQAGELFF

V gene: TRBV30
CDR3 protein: CAWSVLGEKLFF

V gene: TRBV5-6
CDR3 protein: CASTPGGRATDTQYF

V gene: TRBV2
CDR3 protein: CASRREPETQYF

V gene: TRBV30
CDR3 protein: CAWSPDRVWRPQHF

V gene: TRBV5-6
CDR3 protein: CASNPDRGQRVGGYTF

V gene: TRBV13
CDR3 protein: CASSSSVGDTGELFF

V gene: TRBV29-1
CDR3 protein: CSVVLPPSGNTIYF

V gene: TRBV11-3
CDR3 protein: CASSLRGGNTEAFF

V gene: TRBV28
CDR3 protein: CASSKTGTVSYEQYF

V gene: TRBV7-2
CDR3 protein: CASSELRGTQYF

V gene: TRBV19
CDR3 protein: CASSPAVLAAQYF

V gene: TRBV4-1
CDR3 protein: CASSLGTSGTSSEQYF

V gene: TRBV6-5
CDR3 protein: CASSYSLMGARETQYF

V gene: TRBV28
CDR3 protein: CASIPSNTGELFF

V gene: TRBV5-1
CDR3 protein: CASSSTSGLTDTQYF

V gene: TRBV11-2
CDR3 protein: CASSISTGSGTQYF

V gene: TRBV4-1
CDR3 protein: CASSQSGQGEAGNTIYF

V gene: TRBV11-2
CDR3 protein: CASSPGWPRGYTF

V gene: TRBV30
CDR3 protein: CAWSRTSGLIEQYF

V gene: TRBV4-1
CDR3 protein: CASSQDSGNTEAFF

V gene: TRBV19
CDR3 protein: CASPKTGNEQYF

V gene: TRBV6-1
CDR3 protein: CASRLTGGQPLAQFF

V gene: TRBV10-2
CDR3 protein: CASSRTVSYEQYF

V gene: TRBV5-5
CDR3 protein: CASRNRETGNTIYF

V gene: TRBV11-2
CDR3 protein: CASSPREGGFTMNTEAFF

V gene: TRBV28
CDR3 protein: CASSLPVIRSYGYTF

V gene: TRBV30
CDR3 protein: CAWSVPFVFPGELFF